This T cell receptor beta chain was recorded in a study of CD8 T cells in Susac syndrome. Reverse transcription of about 0.45 to 1 ug RNA was performed with random hexamers. TCRdb processed the immunoSEQ multiplex PCR reads anew with MiXCR; each CDR3 protein has one entry. The sample holds 120,000 to 150,000 distinct CDR3 sequences, almost 96% seen once. TCR beta was sequenced from blood CD8+ and CD4+ T cells. Germline CDR1 is SGHAT and CDR2 is FQNNGV. The CDR3 consists of 18 residues. Unmatched junction bases numbered 11, after V lost 7 bases and J lost 0 bases. This clonotype was obtained from a human donor with Susac syndrome. Sample: CD4+ T cells from PBMCs. The chain uses TRBV11-2 and TRBJ2-3, with 12 nucleotides matching TRBD1. The CDR3 protein is CASKRTGQGAVSTDTQYF. The CDR3, as DNA: TGTGCCAGCAAGCGAACGGGACAGGGGGCGGTTAGCACAGATACGCAGTATTTT.